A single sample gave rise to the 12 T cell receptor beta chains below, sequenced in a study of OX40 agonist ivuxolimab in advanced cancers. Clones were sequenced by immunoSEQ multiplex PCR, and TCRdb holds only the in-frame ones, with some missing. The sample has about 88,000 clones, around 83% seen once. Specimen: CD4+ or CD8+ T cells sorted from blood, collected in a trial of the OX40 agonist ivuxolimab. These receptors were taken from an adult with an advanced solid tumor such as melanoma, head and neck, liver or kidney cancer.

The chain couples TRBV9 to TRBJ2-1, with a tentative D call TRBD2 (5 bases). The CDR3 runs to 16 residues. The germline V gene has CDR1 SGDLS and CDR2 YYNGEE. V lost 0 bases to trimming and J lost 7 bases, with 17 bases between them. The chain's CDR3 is CASSVAGAGGRNEQFF. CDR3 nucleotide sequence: TGTGCCAGCAGCGTAGCGGGTGCCGGAGGTAGAAATGAGCAGTTCTTC.

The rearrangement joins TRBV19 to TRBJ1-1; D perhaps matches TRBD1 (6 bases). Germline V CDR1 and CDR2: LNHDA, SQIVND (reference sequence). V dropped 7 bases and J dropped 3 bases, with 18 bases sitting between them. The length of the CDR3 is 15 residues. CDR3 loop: CASIRGGLGYTEAFF. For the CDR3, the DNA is TGTGCCAGTATTAGGGGGGGGCTAGGGTACACTGAAGCTTTCTTT.

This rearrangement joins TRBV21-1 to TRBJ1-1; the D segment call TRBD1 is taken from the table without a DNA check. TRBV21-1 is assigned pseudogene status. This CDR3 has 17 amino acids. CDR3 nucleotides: TGTGCCAGCAGCAAAGTAGTTGCCGGGGACAGATTCACTGAAGCTTTCTTT. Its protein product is CASSKVVAGDRFTEAFF.

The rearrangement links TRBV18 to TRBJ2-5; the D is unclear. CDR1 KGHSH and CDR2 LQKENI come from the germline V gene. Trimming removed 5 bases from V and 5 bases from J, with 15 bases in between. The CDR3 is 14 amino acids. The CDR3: CASSGLEGRETQYF. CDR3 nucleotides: TGTGCCAGCTCAGGCCTAGAAGGAAGGGAGACCCAGTACTTC.

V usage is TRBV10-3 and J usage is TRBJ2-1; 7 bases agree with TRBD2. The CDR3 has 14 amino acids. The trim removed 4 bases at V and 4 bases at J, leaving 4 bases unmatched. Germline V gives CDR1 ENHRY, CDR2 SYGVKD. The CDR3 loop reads CAISGASGYNEQFF. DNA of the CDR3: TGTGCCATCAGTGGGGCTAGCGGTTACAATGAGCAGTTCTTC.

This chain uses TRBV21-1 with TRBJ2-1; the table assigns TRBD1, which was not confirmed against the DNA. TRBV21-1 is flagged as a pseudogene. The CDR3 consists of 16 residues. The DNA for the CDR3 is TGTGCCAGCAGCAAAGTAATGGGCGAGCTTACCTCTGAGCAGTTCTTC. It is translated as CASSKVMGELTSEQFF.

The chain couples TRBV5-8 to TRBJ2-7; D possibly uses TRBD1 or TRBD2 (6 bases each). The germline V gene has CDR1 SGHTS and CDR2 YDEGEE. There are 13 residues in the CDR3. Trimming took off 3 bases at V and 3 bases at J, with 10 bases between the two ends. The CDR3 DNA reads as TGTGCCAGCAGCTCGGGGGCTATCTACGAGCAGTACGTC. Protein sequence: CASSSGAIYEQYV.

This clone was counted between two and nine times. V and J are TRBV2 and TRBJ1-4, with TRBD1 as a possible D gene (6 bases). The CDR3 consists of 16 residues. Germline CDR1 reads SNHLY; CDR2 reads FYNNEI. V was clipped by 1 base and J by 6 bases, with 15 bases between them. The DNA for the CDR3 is TGTGCCAGCAGTGAAGTTGTGGGGGGGCGCGATGAAAAACTGTTTTTT. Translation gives CASSEVVGGRDEKLFF.

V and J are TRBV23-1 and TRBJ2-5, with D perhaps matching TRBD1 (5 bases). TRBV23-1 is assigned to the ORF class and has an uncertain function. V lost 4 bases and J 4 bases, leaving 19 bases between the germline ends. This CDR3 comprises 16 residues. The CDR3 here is CASSPKAGRAAETQYF. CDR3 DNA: TGCGCCAGCAGTCCGAAGGCCGGCAGGGCGGCAGAGACCCAGTACTTC.

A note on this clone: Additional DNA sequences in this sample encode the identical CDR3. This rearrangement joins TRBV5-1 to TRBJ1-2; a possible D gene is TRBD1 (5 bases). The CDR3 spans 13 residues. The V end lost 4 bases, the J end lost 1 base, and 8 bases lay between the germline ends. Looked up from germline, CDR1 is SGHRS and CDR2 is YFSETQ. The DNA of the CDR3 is TGCGCCAGCAGCCCGGGGGTTAACTATGGCTACACCTTC. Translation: CASSPGVNYGYTF. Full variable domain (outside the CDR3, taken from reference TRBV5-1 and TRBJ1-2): KAGVTQTPRYLIKTRGQQVTLSCSPISGHRSVSWYQQTPGQGLQFLFEYFSETQRNKGNFPGRFSGRQFSNSRSEMNVSTLELGDSALYLCASSPGVNYGYTFGSGTRLTVV.

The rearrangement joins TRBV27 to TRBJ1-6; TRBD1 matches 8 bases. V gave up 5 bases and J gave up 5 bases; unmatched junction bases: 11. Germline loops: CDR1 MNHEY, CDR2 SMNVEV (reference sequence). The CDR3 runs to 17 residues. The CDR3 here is CASSPLGRQGNNSPLHF. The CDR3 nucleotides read TGTGCCAGCAGTCCCCTGGGCCGACAGGGGAATAATTCACCCCTCCACTTT.

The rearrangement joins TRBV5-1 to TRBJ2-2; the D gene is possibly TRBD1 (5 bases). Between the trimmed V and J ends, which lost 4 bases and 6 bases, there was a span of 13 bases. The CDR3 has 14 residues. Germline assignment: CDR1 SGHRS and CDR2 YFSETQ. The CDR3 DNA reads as TGCGCCAGCAGCGATCAGGGAAATGCCGGGGAGCTGTTTTTT. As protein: CASSDQGNAGELFF.